Shown below are 22 T cell receptor beta chains from a single sample sequenced in a study of T cells after yellow fever vaccination. Each CDR3 protein is one row after TCRdb ran MiXCR on the 5' RACE reads. The sample has 150,000 to 200,000 distinct CDR3 sequences; approximately 6% are singletons. Specimen: CD4+ T cells sorted from PBMCs, collected on the day of the first yellow fever vaccination. The receptors here all came from a man aged 18-30 years who received the YFV17D yellow fever vaccine.

The table lists this clonotype with many counts. V gene TRBV7-2 combines with J gene TRBJ2-1; D uncertain. The CDR3 loop spans 12 amino acids. V shed 5 bases and J shed 9 bases, with 11 bases lying between them. In germline, CDR1 is SGHTA, CDR2 FQGNSA. The CDR3 region is CASSPSSREQFF. CDR3 nucleotide sequence: TGTGCCAGCAGCCCCTCGAGTCGTGAGCAGTTCTTC.

In this sample, this clonotype turned up many times. The rearrangement uses TRBV28 and TRBJ2-7; 7 bases are a match to TRBD1. Germline V gene data show CDR1 as MDHEN and CDR2 as SYDVKM. V dropped 7 bases and J dropped 2; count of bases not matched to a gene: 11. There are 15 residues in the CDR3. The DNA of the CDR3 is TGTGCCAGCACCTCATCCGGGACAGATACCTACGAGCAGTACTTC. Translating gives CASTSSGTDTYEQYF.

This clonotype has only a few counts. The gene calls are TRBV18 and TRBJ2-2; TRBD1 or TRBD2 may be the D gene (5 bases each). The germline V gene has CDR1 KGHSH and CDR2 LQKENI. This CDR3 region has 14 residues. V lost 5 bases and J lost 3, with 10 bases in between. In DNA form, the CDR3 reads TGTGCCAGCTCAGAGCAGGGAGACACCGGGGAGCTGTTTTTT. It translates to CASSEQGDTGELFF.

This clonotype was picked up one time. A read error is possible here, since a much larger clone lies one base away. The chain employs TRBV5-1 and TRBJ2-2; 8 nucleotides agree with TRBD2. Germline values: CDR1 SGHRS, CDR2 YFSETQ. This CDR3 region has 16 residues. CDR3 residues: CASRPSGGLNTGELYF. CDR3 in DNA: TGCGCCAGCAGACCGAGCGGGGGCCTGAACACCGGGGAGCTGTATTTT.

This clonotype has a count of ten or more. The chain combines TRBV20-1 with TRBJ2-1; no reliable D call. Trimming cost V 4 bases and J 8 bases, with 15 bases left between them. Germline V gene sequence: CDR1 DFQATT, CDR2 SNEGSKA (reference sequence). The CDR3 is made up of 13 amino acids. The CDR3 is CSATPRTADEQFF. The CDR3 DNA reads as TGCAGTGCTACCCCCCGGACGGCGGATGAGCAGTTCTTC.

The CDR3 region has the DNA TGTGCCAGCAGTTACCCAGGGGTTAGGAGCGCTGAAGCTTTCTTT. The encoded protein is CASSYPGVRSAEAFF. The J gene is TRBJ1-1, the V gene TRBV7-2, with D possibly being TRBD1 (6 bases). Between the trimmed V and J ends, which lost 6 bases and 6 bases, there was a span of 20 bases. CDR3 length: 15 residues. From germline, CDR1 is SGHTA and CDR2 FQGNSA.

This clonotype was counted ten times or more. The chain combines TRBV7-9 with TRBJ1-2; D possibly corresponds to TRBD1 (5 bases). Trimming took 6 bases from V and 5 from J, leaving 22 bases between them. The germline V gene encodes CDR1 SEHNR and CDR2 FQNEAQ (reference sequence). This CDR3 is 16 amino acids long. In DNA form, the CDR3 reads TGTGCCAGCAGGGCGGGCAGGGTTTCACCCCGGTATGGCTACACCTTC. This gives the protein CASRAGRVSPRYGYTF.

At least ten counts were recorded for this clonotype. V usage is TRBV11-2 and J usage is TRBJ2-4; 7 bases agree with TRBD1. Unmatched junction bases numbered 9, after V lost 4 bases and J lost 3 bases. The CDR3 totals 16 residues. Germline V gene lookup returns CDR1 SGHAT and CDR2 FQNNGV. CDR3 residues: CASSSLFRDSKNIQYF. In DNA, the CDR3 is TGTGCCAGCAGCTCTTTATTCCGGGACAGCAAAAACATTCAGTACTTC.

The chain combines TRBV6-5 with TRBJ2-5; 12 bases line up with TRBD2. The CDR3 spans 16 residues. The ends lost 8 bases at V and 6 bases at J; junction bases unmatched: 13. CDR1 is MNHEY, CDR2 SVGAGI, per germline. Here the CDR3 reads CASLPGGLAGGKTQYF. The CDR3 DNA follows: TGTGCCAGCCTTCCCGGGGGGCTAGCGGGGGGGAAGACCCAGTACTTC.

This clonotype occurred a few times. The chain employs TRBV5-1 and TRBJ1-1; D is unresolved. The CDR3 extends over 13 amino acids. Germline values: CDR1 SGHRS, CDR2 YFSETQ. V shed 0 bases and J shed 1 base, with 4 bases lying between them. This chain's CDR3 is CASSLVPNTEAFF. CDR3 nucleotides: TGCGCCAGCAGCTTGGTCCCGAACACTGAAGCTTTCTTT.

V and J are TRBV7-2 and TRBJ2-5; 7 bases fit TRBD2. The CDR3 totals 16 residues. V lost 5 bases to trimming and J lost 3 bases; unmatched junction nucleotides: 12. Per the germline V gene, CDR1 is SGHTA and CDR2 is FQGNSA. CDR3 nucleotides: TGTGCCAGCAGCAGTCTAACGGGGGGAGGGGAAGAGACCCAGTACTTC. Its translation is CASSSLTGGGEETQYF.

This clonotype was recorded many times. The rearrangement uses TRBV5-1 and TRBJ2-3; D may be TRBD2 (5 bases). V lost 9 bases, J lost 2 bases, and 13 bases lay in between. Per the germline V gene, CDR1 is SGHRS and CDR2 is YFSETQ. This CDR3 contains 13 residues. The CDR3 reads CATTGVPTDTQYF. Here the CDR3 DNA reads TGCGCCACCACCGGGGTACCCACAGATACGCAGTATTTT.

This clonotype was seen repeatedly, ten times or more. CDR3: CASSQSAGDRAGEQYV. The DNA for the CDR3 is TGCGCCAGCAGTCAATCCGCCGGGGACAGGGCGGGGGAGCAGTACGTC. The chain is built from TRBV23-1 and TRBJ2-7, with 9 bases that match TRBD1. TRBV23-1 is an open reading frame, and its role is uncertain. The CDR3 runs 16 residues. Unmatched junction bases numbered 10, after V lost 0 bases and J lost 7 bases.

At least ten counts were recorded for this clonotype. The chain links TRBV5-1 to TRBJ2-1, with 8 positions matching TRBD1. Unmatched junction bases numbered 6, after V lost 3 bases and J lost 7 bases. The germline CDR1 and CDR2 sequences are SGHRS and YFSETQ. The length of the CDR3 is 14 residues. The DNA of the CDR3 is TGCGCCAGCAGCTCGGACAGGGAAGGGAATGAGCAGTTCTTC. As protein: CASSSDREGNEQFF.

Remarks on this clonotype: This may stem from a read error, because a much larger clone lies one nucleotide away. The chain carries TRBV5-5 and TRBJ2-3; D may correspond to TRBD1 or TRBD2 (5 bases each). Germline CDR1 reads SGHKS; CDR2 reads YYEKEE (reference sequence). The CDR3 has 15 residues. CDR3 sequence (DNA): TGTGCCAGCACAAGGGAACCGGGACGCACAGATACGAAGTATTTT. Residues: CASTREPGRTDTKYF.

This clonotype was seen many times. The chain couples TRBV10-3 to TRBJ2-3; maybe TRBD2 (6 bases). V was clipped by 0 bases and J by 0 bases, with 10 bases between them. The CDR3 is 16 residues long. The germline gives CDR1 ENHRY, CDR2 SYGVKD. The CDR3 sequence: CAISESWGRSTDTQYF. The CDR3 DNA is TGTGCCATCAGTGAGTCTTGGGGGAGGAGCACAGATACGCAGTATTTT.

In this sample, this clonotype turned up a few times. The V and J genes are TRBV2 and TRBJ2-6, with TRBD1 identical over 7 bases. Losses at the gene ends were 4 bases for V and 1 base for J; bases not matched to a gene: 7. The germline gives CDR1 SNHLY, CDR2 FYNNEI. The CDR3 totals 17 residues. The CDR3 spells CASSVRTGASGANVLTF. The CDR3 DNA sequence: TGTGCCAGCAGTGTTAGGACAGGAGCGTCTGGGGCCAACGTCCTGACTTTC.

The chain recombines TRBV7-2 with TRBJ2-7; 14 bases fit TRBD2. The CDR3 is made up of 16 amino acids. The J segment lost 3 bases and the V segment lost 4 bases, leaving 5 bases of the junction unmatched. Germline loops: CDR1 SGHTA, CDR2 FQGNSA. The CDR3 sequence: CASSSRTSGGRYEQYF. Here the CDR3 DNA reads TGTGCCAGCAGCTCCAGGACTAGCGGGGGGCGCTACGAGCAGTACTTC.

This clonotype was seen ten or more times. This rearrangement joins TRBV20-1 to TRBJ2-1; possibly TRBD1 for D (5 bases). The CDR3 is made up of 14 amino acids. The ends were cut back, 3 bases at V and 2 bases at J, with 11 bases in the middle. The germline V gene has CDR1 DFQATT and CDR2 SNEGSKA (reference sequence). CDR3: CSASSRVTYNEQFF. Here the CDR3 DNA reads TGCAGTGCTAGCAGCAGGGTTACCTACAATGAGCAGTTCTTC.

This clonotype has more than one count but fewer than ten. The rearrangement joins TRBV6-2 or TRBV6-3 to TRBJ1-5, with 10 bases lining up with TRBD1. V lost 7 bases, J lost 3 bases, and 9 bases stayed unmatched. The germline V gene has CDR1 MNHEY and CDR2 SVGEGT. The CDR3 runs 16 residues. The CDR3 nucleotides are TGTGCCAGCATGCCAACCGGGACAGGGGCCAATCAGCCCCAGCATTTT. Translation gives CASMPTGTGANQPQHF.

This clonotype appeared many times. This chain connects TRBV7-9 to TRBJ2-5, with D perhaps TRBD2 (7 bases). Germline lookup yields CDR1 SEHNR and CDR2 FQNEAQ (reference sequence). This CDR3 is built from 16 residues. Between the trimmed V and J ends, which lost 5 bases and 4 bases, there was a span of 20 bases. The chain's CDR3 is CASSQGLGGHAETQYF. The CDR3 DNA reads TGTGCCAGCAGCCAAGGCCTCGGGGGGCATGCAGAGACCCAGTACTTC.

This clonotype appeared many times. The germline gene is not matched at one end of the junction; a read error may be the cause. The chain links TRBV4-3 to TRBJ2-1; D is ambiguous. This CDR3 contains 14 residues. Germline CDR1 reads LGHNA; CDR2 reads YSLEER. The CDR3 coding sequence is TGCGCCAGCAGCCAAGCACCCAACTACTATGAGCAGTTCTTC. Translation gives CASSQAPNYYEQFF.